These 8 T cell receptor beta chains originate from one sample sequenced in a study of blood T cell repertoires in COVID-19. Profiled with immunoSEQ multiplex PCR; TCRdb holds only in-frame clones, not every one. The sample yields just under 350,000 clones, around 82% seen once. The sample taken for sequencing was peripheral blood. The receptor source for this set is a man between 25 and 39 years old with active or convalescent COVID-19.

This chain joins TRBV5-4 and TRBJ2-1; D is unresolved. The CDR3 totals 15 residues. V was pared by 5 bases and J by 6 bases, with 18 bases between. From germline, CDR1 is SGHNT and CDR2 YYREEE (reference sequence). The CDR3 protein is CASSAPSLPLNEQFF. For the CDR3, the DNA is TGTGCCAGCAGTGCCCCTAGTCTCCCACTCAATGAGCAGTTCTTC.

This clone has only a few counts. This rearrangement joins TRBV27 to TRBJ2-7, with D perhaps TRBD2 (6 bases). The germline V and J ends were trimmed by 6 bases and 3 bases, with 12 bases remaining between them. Germline CDR1 MNHEY, CDR2 SMNVEV (reference sequence). CDR3 length: 13 amino acids. The CDR3 nucleotides read TGTGCCAGCAGACGGACTACGAGCTACGAGCAGTACTTC. As protein: CASRRTTSYEQYF.

This clone was counted a single time. The chain is built from TRBV28 and TRBJ2-7; D is possibly TRBD2 (6 bases). The CDR3 contains 14 residues. The V and J ends lost 4 bases and 5 bases respectively, with 15 bases between them. The germline V gene encodes CDR1 MDHEN and CDR2 SYDVKM. The CDR3 reads CASSYHGSLDEQYF. CDR3 coding DNA: TGTGCCAGCAGTTACCACGGGAGTTTGGACGAGCAGTACTTC.

This chain joins TRBV9 and TRBJ2-7; 12 bases align to TRBD1. Germline trimming cut 3 bases from V and 7 bases from J; bases unmatched to any gene: 14. Per the germline V gene, CDR1 is SGDLS and CDR2 is YYNGEE. The CDR3 contains 17 residues. CDR3 bases: TGTGCCAGCAGCGCCAGCTGGGGGACAGGGGGCTTAGAAGAGCAGTACTTC. Translation: CASSASWGTGGLEEQYF.

This chain connects TRBV28 to TRBJ1-2, with 7 bases lining up with TRBD1. Germline CDR1 MDHEN, CDR2 SYDVKM. The CDR3 sequence is 15 residues long. J was trimmed by 1 base and V by 1 base; bases with no gene match: 3. As DNA, the CDR3 is TGTGCCAGCAGTTTATACGCAGGGGGTAACTATGGCTACACCTTC. It codes for CASSLYAGGNYGYTF.

The chain is built from TRBV30 and TRBJ1-4, with TRBD1 as a possible D gene (6 bases). The CDR3 runs to 15 residues. Trimming removed 2 bases at V and 2 bases at J, with 12 bases between. Germline V gene sequence: CDR1 GTSNPN, CDR2 SVGIG (reference sequence). CDR3 DNA: TGTGCCTGGAGTAGGACAGAGCATACTAATGAAAAACTGTTTTTT. Translating it yields CAWSRTEHTNEKLFF.

The chain uses TRBV10-3 and TRBJ2-2; D may be TRBD2 (5 bases). Germline CDR1 reads ENHRY; CDR2 reads SYGVKD. V was trimmed by 10 bases and J by 5 bases, leaving 17 bases between them. This CDR3 contains 14 residues. In DNA form, the CDR3 reads TGTGCCACCAAGGGAGTGACAAAAACCGGGGAGCTGTTTTTT. Residues: CATKGVTKTGELFF.

This clone has more than one count but fewer than ten. Relative to the germline gene, one junction end is altered; a read error may explain this. The chain couples TRBV30 to TRBJ1-2, with D perhaps matching TRBD1 (6 bases). The germline CDR1 and CDR2 sequences are GTSNPN and SVGIG (reference sequence). The CDR3 runs to 14 residues. CDR3 nucleotides: TGTGCCTGGAGTGTATATATGGGGGTGACAGGCTGTTTCTTC. It translates to CAWSVYMGVTGCFF.